This T cell receptor beta chain was profiled in a study of HIV-infected patients and healthy controls. Follow-up blood was drawn about 14 weeks, roughly three months, after antiretroviral therapy began. No cell fractionation was done, so the repertoire covers all unsorted peripheral blood T cells. Reverse transcription used about 500 ng RNA and constant-region primers for alpha and beta. Using multiplexing indices, alpha and beta chain libraries were generated apart by chain-specific third strand synthesis. TCRdb reanalysed the 5' RACE reads using MiXCR and keeps one entry per CDR3 protein. Found here are some 20,000 distinct CDR3 sequences, 8.5% to 9% of them singletons; the top ten hold over 20%. This clonotype was found many times. Its specificity is unknown. Study outcomes and limitations: In healthy controls, MAIT alpha CDR3s were common; in HIV+ repertoires, severely depleted. The seeming recovery of the Gini index after therapy in HIV-infected patients vanished in size-matched data. Healthy control repertoires had roughly threefold more distinct CDR3s than untreated HIV+ repertoires, and higher Shannon diversity.

Source: blood, taken during antiretroviral therapy. The TCR comes from an adult with HIV infection.

CDR3 nucleotides: TGTGCCAGCGATAGCGGGAGAGTCAATGAGCAGTTCTTC. The encoded protein is CASDSGRVNEQFF. The rearrangement links TRBV7-9 to TRBJ2-1; 9 bases are a match to TRBD2. The CDR3 extends over 13 amino acids. V lost 8 bases to trimming and J lost 6 bases; unmatched junction nucleotides: 5. CDR1 and CDR2 from the germline V gene are SEHNR and FQNEAQ (reference sequence). Filled out from reference TRBV7-9 and TRBJ2-1, the complete variable domain reads DTGVSQNPRHKITKRGQNVTFRCDPISEHNRLYWYRQTLGQGPEFLTYFQNEAQLEKSRLLSDRFSAERPKGSFSTLEIQRTEQGDSAMYLCASDSGRVNEQFFGPGTRLTVL.